The 8 T cell receptor beta chains below come from one sample, sequenced in a study of blood T cell repertoires in COVID-19. Profiled with immunoSEQ multiplex PCR; TCRdb holds only in-frame clones, not every one. The repertoire consists of tens of thousands of clones, with 90% to 95% occurring once and the leading ten covering approximately 2.6%. Sequenced sample: peripheral blood. The receptors were gathered from a man in his 70s with active COVID-19.

The V gene is TRBV5-1, the J gene TRBJ1-1; perhaps TRBD1 as D (6 bases). Germline V lookup: CDR1 SGHRS, CDR2 YFSETQ. V was trimmed by 0 bases and J by 11 bases, leaving 23 bases between them. The CDR3 length is 16 residues. In DNA form, the CDR3 reads TGCGCCAGCAGCTTGGTTGCCGGGGGGGCGCTTCGTGACGCTTTCTTT. Protein: CASSLVAGGALRDAFF.

V gene TRBV5-6 combines with J gene TRBJ1-2; D not resolved. Germline values: CDR1 SGHDT, CDR2 YYEEEE. V lost 6 bases and J lost 2, with 14 bases in between. This CDR3 has 14 residues. The CDR3, as DNA: TGTGCCAGCACCTCTCGGGGTCTAAACTATGGCTACACCTTC. Translating gives CASTSRGLNYGYTF.

The V gene is TRBV10-1, the J gene TRBJ1-1, with D possibly TRBD1 on 6 matching bases. CDR3 length equals 13 residues. V lost 7 bases to trimming and J lost 1 base, with 10 bases between them. Per germline, CDR1 WNHNN and CDR2 SYGVQD (reference sequence). CDR3 region: CASKGQPNTEAFF. For the CDR3, the DNA is TGCGCCAGCAAAGGACAGCCGAACACTGAAGCTTTCTTT.

The DNA for the CDR3 is TGTGCCAGCAGCTCCCCCCGGGACACCGGGGAGCTGTTTTTT. Its translation: CASSSPRDTGELFF. This rearrangement joins TRBV28 to TRBJ2-2, with D hard to call. From germline, CDR1 is MDHEN and CDR2 SYDVKM. V was shortened by 6 bases and J by 3 bases, with 11 bases between the two germline ends. This CDR3 region has 14 residues.

The gene calls are TRBV13 and TRBJ2-1; D is unresolved. The CDR3 sequence is 15 residues long. V was cut by 2 bases and J by 2 bases, with 10 bases left in between. Germline CDR1 is PRHDT and CDR2 is FYEKMQ (reference sequence). This chain's CDR3 is CASSLKEKTYNEQFF. DNA for the CDR3: TGTGCCAGCAGCTTAAAGGAGAAAACCTACAATGAGCAGTTCTTC.

The rearrangement joins TRBV6-5 to TRBJ1-3; perhaps TRBD1 as D (6 bases). This CDR3 has 14 amino acids. The ends were cut back, 6 bases at V and 4 bases at J, with 13 bases in the middle. Germline CDR1 MNHEY, CDR2 SVGAGI. CDR3 sequence (DNA): TGTGCCAGCAGGGCAGGGGTGTACGGAAACACCATATATTTT. Its protein product is CASRAGVYGNTIYF.

J is TRBJ2-7 and V is TRBV7-9, with D tentatively TRBD1 or TRBD2 (6 bases each). The length of the CDR3 is 16 residues. V lost 5 bases and J 3 bases, leaving 20 bases between the germline ends. The germline V gene encodes CDR1 SEHNR and CDR2 FQNEAQ (reference sequence). The CDR3 here is CASSRGAGGGHYEQYF. In DNA form, the CDR3 reads TGTGCCAGCAGCAGGGGGGCCGGGGGTGGTCACTACGAGCAGTACTTC.

The chain has TRBV10-3 and TRBJ2-3; 9 nucleotides align to TRBD1. Trimming took 3 bases from V and 3 from J; bases not matched to a gene: 16. The CDR3 runs 19 residues. Germline-derived CDR1 and CDR2 are ENHRY and SYGVKD. DNA of the CDR3: TGTGCCATCAGTGATTTCCGGATGACACCGGGACAGGGTACAGATACGCAGTATTTT. Residues: CAISDFRMTPGQGTDTQYF.